The clone carrying this T cell receptor beta chain was seen more than once but under ten times. Germline values: CDR1 MNHNS, CDR2 SASEGT. Unmatched junction bases numbered 15, after V lost 8 bases and J lost 0 bases. The CDR3 totals 17 residues. The sample comes from a study of early T cells in non-severe SARS-CoV-2 infection. Overall study context: Unpaired chains resulted from sequencing bulk RNA of unsorted whole blood.

TCRdb re-called the 5' RACE reads with MiXCR, one entry per CDR3 protein. The sample shows approximately 64,000 distinct CDR3 sequences, 4.9% of them seen only once. The chain couples TRBV6-1 to TRBJ1-1, with 7 bases aligning to TRBD1. The sample taken for sequencing was whole blood. The clonotype originates from an adult who was a healthcare worker with PCR-confirmed SARS-CoV-2 infection or an uninfected control (not recorded which). CDR3 sequence reads: CASLGTGASRVNTEAFF. The CDR3 DNA sequence: TGTGCCAGCCTGGGTACAGGGGCTTCCAGGGTGAACACTGAAGCTTTCTTT.